The TCR beta chain described here comes from a study of siplizumab effects on memory and regulatory T cells. CDR3 size: 14 residues. Germline-derived CDR1 and CDR2 are GTSNPN and SVGIG (reference sequence). V lost 4 bases to trimming and J lost 4 bases; unmatched junction nucleotides: 6. Only in-frame clones appear in the TCRdb table, and some are missing; sequencing was by immunoSEQ multiplex PCR. The sample lists 100,000 or so clones, just under 95% occurring once. The chain employs TRBV30 and TRBJ2-1, with 8 nucleotides matching TRBD2. Sample: non-Treg CD4+ T cells sorted from blood. This clonotype was obtained from a human donor in good health. In DNA, the CDR3 is TGTGCCTGGACCGGGGAGCGGGGGTACAATGAGCAGTTCTTC. Translating it yields CAWTGERGYNEQFF. Drawing the rest from reference TRBV30 and TRBJ2-1, the complete variable domain is SQTIHQWPATLVQPVGSPLSLECTVEGTSNPNLYWYRQAAGRGLQLLFYSVGIGQISSEVPQNLSASRPQDRQFILSSKKLLLSDSGFYLCAWTGERGYNEQFFGPGTRLTVL.